This is a list of T cell receptor beta chains from one sample in a study of blood T cells in healthy people across ages. MiXCR, applied by TCRdb to the 5' RACE reads, yields one record per CDR3 protein. The profile covers about 1,800,000 distinct CDR3 sequences, with 28% appearing a single time and roughly 8.2% taken by the ten largest. Sequencing used blood. The origin of the receptors is a woman in her 30s in good health. Both conserved end residues are part of each CDR3. D genes are given only for firm matches. Size tells how often a clone was seen (once, few, many) or the class of an expanded clone, and some rows leave it out.

d_gene	abundance	v_gene	j_gene	CDR3aa	CDR3nt
NA	many	TRBV27	TRBJ2-7	CASSLNYGPYEQYF	TGTGCCAGCAGTTTAAATTACGGACCCTACGAGCAGTACTTC
TRBD1	NA	TRBV12-3/TRBV12-4	TRBJ2-7	CASSRQGACNEQYF	TGTGCCAGTAGTCGACAGGGGGCATGCAACGAGCAGTACTTC
TRBD1	many	TRBV27	TRBJ2-4	CASSRDSQNIQYF	TGTGCCAGCAGCCGGGACAGTCAAAACATTCAGTACTTC
NA	many	TRBV12-3/TRBV12-4	TRBJ2-7	CASTLGTSSYEQYF	TGTGCCAGCACCTTGGGGACTTCCTCCTACGAGCAGTACTTC
TRBD2	NA	TRBV5-6	TRBJ2-3	CASTRGGAQYF	TGTGCCAGCACCCGGGGGGGCGCGCAGTATTTT
NA	NA	TRBV6-5	TRBJ2-1	CASTTDTYEQFF	TGTGCCAGCACCACGGACACGTACGAGCAGTTCTTC
TRBD2	few	TRBV28	TRBJ2-3	CASTEAGGFQDTQYF	TGTGCCAGCACGGAAGCGGGGGGGTTCCAAGATACGCAGTATTTT
TRBD2	NA	TRBV4-1	TRBJ2-1	CASSQDASGGLPSYNEQFF	TGCGCCAGCAGCCAAGATGCTAGCGGGGGACTCCCCTCCTACAATGAGCAGTTCTTC
TRBD1	NA	TRBV19	TRBJ1-1	CASTDRGRHYQNTEAFF	TGTGCCTCAACGGACAGGGGGCGCCATTACCAGAACACTGAAGCTTTCTTT
NA	NA	TRBV7-9	TRBJ2-1	CASSPRGTRDNEQFF	TGTGCCAGCAGCCCCCGCGGGACTCGAGACAATGAGCAGTTCTTC
NA	NA	TRBV27	TRBJ2-1	CASSLSFSFREQFF	TGTGCCAGCAGTTTATCATTTAGTTTCCGGGAGCAGTTCTTC
NA	NA	TRBV20-1	TRBJ2-1	CSASNSIDNEQFF	TGCAGTGCTAGCAACAGTATAGACAATGAGCAGTTCTTC
TRBD2	NA	TRBV7-9	TRBJ2-7	CASSLATSGNSYGQYF	TGTGCCAGCAGCTTAGCCACTAGCGGCAACTCCTACGGGCAGTACTTC
TRBD2	many	TRBV11-2	TRBJ2-5	CASSLDRAGGPETQYF	TGTGCCAGCAGCTTAGATCGTGCGGGGGGCCCAGAGACCCAGTACTTC
TRBD1	NA	TRBV11-2	TRBJ2-2	CASSLSRGHGELFF	TGTGCCAGCAGCTTAAGTAGGGGGCATGGGGAGCTGTTTTTT
TRBD1	few	TRBV10-3	TRBJ1-2	CAISPGQDRYGYTF	TGTGCCATCAGTCCGGGACAGGATCGTTATGGCTACACCTTC
TRBD1	NA	TRBV20-1	TRBJ2-1	CSAYSGQGFNGEQFF	TGCAGTGCCTACAGCGGACAGGGGTTCAATGGTGAGCAGTTCTTC
NA	few	TRBV12-3/TRBV12-4	TRBJ2-1	CASRANVGEQFF	TGTGCCAGCAGGGCTAATGTAGGTGAGCAGTTCTTC
TRBD2	few	TRBV12-3/TRBV12-4	TRBJ2-4	CASTGGLGKNIQYF	TGTGCCAGCACTGGAGGACTAGGTAAAAACATTCAGTACTTC
TRBD2	many	TRBV5-1	TRBJ2-5	CASSLAPGEGQETQYF	TGCGCCAGCAGCTTGGCCCCCGGGGAGGGGCAAGAGACCCAGTACTTC
NA	NA	TRBV2	TRBJ2-7	CASSGGAKDQRKYEQYF	TGTGCCAGCAGTGGCGGGGCCAAGGATCAGCGGAAGTACGAGCAGTACTTC
NA	NA	TRBV7-6	TRBJ1-2	CASSPHLDGGYTF	TGTGCCAGCAGCCCCCATCTTGATGGGGGCTACACCTTC
NA	NA	TRBV29-1	TRBJ2-3	CSSCEGSADTQYF	TGCAGCTCTTGCGAAGGGAGCGCAGATACGCAGTATTTT
NA	many	TRBV28	TRBJ2-7	CASSSPGISSYEQYF	TGTGCCAGCAGTTCCCCAGGAATAAGCTCCTACGAGCAGTACTTC
NA	few	TRBV25-1	TRBJ2-1	CASSPLGHPSSYNEQFF	TGTGCCAGCAGTCCTCTGGGACATCCGAGCTCCTACAATGAGCAGTTCTTC
TRBD1	NA	TRBV7-9	TRBJ2-5	CASSETGQGFETQYF	TGTGCCAGCAGCGAAACGGGACAGGGGTTTGAGACCCAGTACTTC
TRBD1	few	TRBV27	TRBJ2-1	CASNRGDRGRNEQFF	TGTGCCAGCAACCGGGGGGACAGGGGGCGGAATGAGCAGTTCTTC
NA	NA	TRBV29-1	TRBJ2-1	CSVLDRYNEQFF	TGCAGCGTTCTCGACAGGTACAATGAGCAGTTCTTC
TRBD2	few	TRBV7-2	TRBJ2-7	CASSLPGLAGGNEQYF	TGTGCCAGCAGCTTACCGGGACTAGCGGGAGGGAATGAGCAGTACTTC
TRBD2	once	TRBV12-3/TRBV12-4	TRBJ2-3	CASSIAGGGTDTEYF	TGTGCCAGCAGTATAGCGGGAGGGGGCACAGATACGGAGTATTTT
NA	many	TRBV29-1	TRBJ2-1	CSAQLWDLDWEQFF	TGCAGCGCCCAACTCTGGGACTTGGACTGGGAGCAGTTCTTC
NA	NA	TRBV12-3/TRBV12-4	TRBJ2-7	CAGTDTASGSDEQYF	TGTGCCGGCACCGACACCGCTAGTGGTAGCGACGAGCAGTACTTC
NA	few	TRBV11-2	TRBJ2-7	CASSLDRGFEQYF	TGTGCCAGCAGCTTAGATCGGGGTTTCGAGCAGTACTTC
TRBD1	few	TRBV29-1	TRBJ1-1	CSVGGQGIHTEAFF	TGCAGCGTTGGGGGACAGGGGATTCACACTGAAGCTTTCTTT
NA	NA	TRBV12-3/TRBV12-4	TRBJ1-2	CASSFGDRGYTF	TGTGCCAGCAGTTTCGGGGATAGAGGCTACACCTTC
TRBD1	NA	TRBV11-1	TRBJ2-1	CASSPMTGSSYNEQFF	TGTGCCAGCAGCCCCATGACAGGGAGCTCCTACAATGAGCAGTTCTTC
NA	NA	TRBV2	TRBJ1-4	CASSEGIPNEKRFF	TGTGCCAGCAGTGAGGGGATACCTAATGAAAAACGGTTTTTT
TRBD2	NA	TRBV9	TRBJ2-2	CASSVGLAANTGELFF	TGTGCCAGCAGCGTAGGGCTAGCGGCGAACACCGGGGAGCTGTTTTTT
NA	NA	TRBV6-5	TRBJ2-2	CASSYQGGATGELFF	TGTGCCAGCAGTTACCAGGGGGGGGCCACCGGGGAGCTGTTTTTT
NA	many	TRBV29-1	TRBJ2-1	CSVERSGGGVGEQFF	TGCAGCGTTGAACGGTCTGGGGGCGGGGTCGGTGAGCAGTTCTTC
NA	few	TRBV29-1	TRBJ1-2	CSVDLSGDYGYTF	TGCAGCGTTGATCTTTCAGGAGACTATGGCTACACCTTC
NA	few	TRBV20-1	TRBJ2-1	CSARDPRNEQFF	TGCAGTGCTAGAGATCCTAGGAATGAGCAGTTCTTC
NA	NA	TRBV5-5	TRBJ2-3	CASEGRSSTDTQYF	TGTGCCAGCGAGGGACGGTCTAGCACAGATACGCAGTATTTT
NA	NA	TRBV7-3	TRBJ1-1	CASSLTGDIWAEAFF	TGTGCCAGCAGCTTAACGGGGGACATTTGGGCTGAAGCTTTCTTT
NA	NA	TRBV5-1	TRBJ1-4	CASSLATRTTNEKLFF	TGCGCCAGCAGCTTGGCGACCCGAACAACTAATGAAAAACTGTTTTTT
NA	few	TRBV10-3	TRBJ2-3	CAITPRDFPDTQYF	TGTGCCATCACTCCCAGGGACTTCCCAGATACGCAGTATTTT
NA	few	TRBV20-1	TRBJ2-7	CSARADKGILSYEQYF	TGCAGTGCTAGAGCAGACAAGGGGATCCTCTCCTACGAGCAGTACTTC
NA	NA	TRBV20-1	TRBJ1-1	CSAQDMNTEAFF	TGCAGTGCTCAGGACATGAACACTGAAGCTTTCTTT
TRBD1	NA	TRBV5-6	TRBJ1-2	CASRDAGTGNYGYTF	TGTGCCAGCAGAGACGCCGGGACAGGGAACTATGGCTACACCTTC
TRBD1	few	TRBV7-9	TRBJ1-1	CASSLDRARTEAFF	TGTGCCAGCAGCCTGGACAGGGCAAGAACTGAAGCTTTCTTT
TRBD2	NA	TRBV7-6	TRBJ2-2	CASSPQGLAGAIGELFF	TGTGCCAGCAGCCCCCAGGGACTAGCGGGGGCGATCGGGGAGCTGTTTTTT
NA	NA	TRBV4-3	TRBJ1-4	CASSQFSGTRDEKLFF	TGCGCCAGCAGCCAATTTTCCGGGACCCGGGATGAAAAACTGTTTTTT
NA	few	TRBV7-6	TRBJ2-1	CASSLVPNTGTAEQFF	TGTGCCAGCAGCTTAGTCCCAAACACCGGCACCGCTGAGCAGTTCTTC
TRBD2	few	TRBV12-3/TRBV12-4	TRBJ2-3	CASSLRERFSDTQYF	TGTGCCAGCAGTTTGCGGGAGAGGTTTTCAGATACGCAGTATTTT
TRBD2	few	TRBV28	TRBJ2-7	CASSTSSGGRSYEQYF	TGTGCCAGCAGTACCTCTAGCGGGGGCCGTTCCTACGAGCAGTACTTC
NA	NA	TRBV2	TRBJ2-1	CASSAGTPIEQFF	TGTGCCAGCAGTGCCGGGACACCGATTGAGCAGTTCTTC
TRBD2	NA	TRBV7-8	TRBJ2-3	CASKSLAGGPDTQYF	TGTGCCAGCAAAAGCCTAGCGGGAGGGCCAGATACGCAGTATTTT
NA	NA	TRBV20-1	TRBJ1-1	CSAVGYDLNTEAFF	TGCAGTGCGGTGGGCTATGACCTGAACACTGAAGCTTTCTTT
TRBD1	many	TRBV5-1	TRBJ2-3	CASSLEGRQGADTQYF	TGCGCCAGCAGCTTGGAGGGAAGACAGGGAGCGGATACGCAGTATTTT
TRBD1	NA	TRBV20-1	TRBJ2-7	CSARDSGTGVGEQYF	TGCAGTGCTAGAGACAGCGGGACAGGGGTTGGCGAGCAGTACTTC